Detailed here is one T cell receptor (beta chain). As yet, its antigen is unknown. This specimen comes from a study of PD-1 blockade in classical Hodgkin lymphoma. The study, taken as a whole, reports: Baseline diversity resembling that of newly diagnosed patients was seen in complete responders. According to reports, newly diagnosed patients had lower baseline TCR diversity than healthy donors, and relapsed/refractory patients had lower baseline TCR diversity still. Reasons behind the repertoire differences stay unclear, perhaps disease activity or earlier therapy.

Generated by immunoSEQ multiplex PCR, the TCRdb table keeps only in-frame clones and is missing some. The repertoire holds 35,000 to 50,000 clones, with roughly 70% as singletons. Each of the patients experienced relapse following autologous stem cell transplantation, and their brentuximab vedotin exposure differed. The V gene's germline CDR1 is SGHDT and CDR2 YYEEEE. The V end was cut by 0 bases, the J end by 5 bases, with 12 bases between. This CDR3 has 15 residues. Sequenced material: peripheral blood mononuclear cells (PBMCs), taken before the second cycle of nivolumab. This clonotype was obtained from a human donor with classical Hodgkin lymphoma. The chain couples TRBV5-6 to TRBJ2-1, with D perhaps TRBD2 (5 bases). CDR3 protein: CASSLDSGLDNEQFF. The CDR3 nucleotides are TGTGCCAGCAGCTTGGACTCGGGATTGGACAATGAGCAGTTCTTC.